The 10 T cell receptor beta chains in this list originate from one sample, sequenced in a study of shared clonotypes between healthy human individuals. Sequenced by immunoSEQ multiplex PCR; TCRdb stores in-frame clones only, minus some. The sample carries roughly 2,300,000 clones, 92% recorded once. Sample: naive CD4+ T cells from PBMCs. Subset defined: CD45RA+ positively selected. These receptors were collected from a man aged 18 to 30 in good health. Some clones in this sample may be carry-over from other donors' samples.

The chain links TRBV4-1 to TRBJ2-2; D is ambiguous. V was pared by 0 bases and J by 5 bases, with 13 bases between. Germline loops: CDR1 MGHRA, CDR2 YSYEKL. The CDR3 extends over 16 amino acids. The CDR3 here is CASSQDRLTGTGELFF. CDR3 DNA: TGCGCCAGCAGCCAAGATCGATTAACTGGTACCGGGGAGCTGTTTTTT.

The V call is TRBV29-1, the J call TRBJ1-2, with 7 bases aligning to TRBD1. The CDR3 consists of 12 residues. Germline values: CDR1 SQVTM, CDR2 ANQGSEA. With V trimmed by 7 bases and J by 4 bases, 6 bases remained unmatched. The CDR3 loop reads CSAGGQVYGYTF. In DNA form, the CDR3 reads TGCAGCGCGGGAGGACAGGTCTATGGCTACACCTTC.

V gene TRBV15 combines with J gene TRBJ1-5; D is unresolved. The CDR3 runs 13 residues. Germline lookup yields CDR1 LNHNV and CDR2 YYDKDF (reference sequence). Trimming took 5 bases from V and 6 from J, leaving 11 bases between them. CDR3 coding DNA: TGTGCCACCAGCCTAACCCCCTTTCAGCCCCAGCATTTT. Protein: CATSLTPFQPQHF.

The CDR3 protein is CASSLGGWAAERVLTF. The CDR3 region has the DNA TGCGCCAGCAGCTTAGGCGGGTGGGCTGCGGAGCGCGTCCTGACTTTC. This sequence joins TRBV5-1 and TRBJ2-6, with D maybe TRBD2 (5 bases). Trimming took off 2 bases at V and 12 bases at J, with 21 bases between the two ends. From germline, CDR1 is SGHRS and CDR2 YFSETQ. The CDR3 spans 16 residues. The entire variable domain, with the rest obtained from reference TRBV5-1 and TRBJ2-6, is as follows: KAGVTQTPRYLIKTRGQQVTLSCSPISGHRSVSWYQQTPGQGLQFLFEYFSETQRNKGNFPGRFSGRQFSNSRSEMNVSTLELGDSALYLCASSLGGWAAERVLTFGAGSRLTVL.

The chain carries TRBV7-8 and TRBJ2-7, with D possibly being TRBD1 (7 bases). Trimming shortened V by 2 bases and J by 4 bases, and 12 bases separated the two germline ends. CDR3 length: 14 residues. Germline V gives CDR1 SGHVS, CDR2 FQNEAQ. CDR3 nucleotides: TGTGCCAGCAGCTTATGGCAGGGGGGTTACGAGCAGTACTTC. Residues: CASSLWQGGYEQYF.

The rearrangement links TRBV7-2 to TRBJ2-1; D is perhaps TRBD2 (6 bases). This CDR3 has 15 amino acids. Per the germline V gene, CDR1 is SGHTA and CDR2 is FQGNSA. Trimming cost V 3 bases and J 4 bases, with 13 bases left between them. Here the CDR3 DNA reads TGTGCCAGCAGCTTTGGTAGCGGACTATACAATGAGCAGTTCTTC. Its translation is CASSFGSGLYNEQFF.

This chain links TRBV5-1 with TRBJ1-4, with TRBD1 identical over 9 bases. This CDR3 spans 16 amino acids. V trimming: 4 bases; J trimming: 4 bases; junction bases outside the gene matches: 8. CDR1 and CDR2 (germline): SGHRS, YFSETQ. CDR3 coding DNA: TGCGCCAGCAGCCTACCCGGGACAGGGATTAATGAAAAACTGTTTTTT. It encodes CASSLPGTGINEKLFF.

This chain uses TRBV11-2 with TRBJ2-1; D is unclear. Germline V CDR1 and CDR2: SGHAT, FQNNGV. The CDR3 spans 16 residues. V lost 1 base, J lost 4 bases, and 14 bases lay in between. CDR3 sequence (DNA): TGTGCCAGCAGCTTAGTAACGGGCTGGCTATACAATGAGCAGTTCTTC. Protein sequence: CASSLVTGWLYNEQFF.

The rearrangement uses TRBV28 and TRBJ2-1, with TRBD2 matching 10 bases. J was trimmed by 6 bases and V by 3 bases; bases with no gene match: 11. Germline assignment: CDR1 MDHEN and CDR2 SYDVKM. This CDR3 has 17 amino acids. The CDR3 loop is CASSLVLAGVDPNEQFF. The DNA of the CDR3 is TGTGCCAGCAGTTTGGTGCTAGCGGGAGTAGACCCCAATGAGCAGTTCTTC.

V is TRBV13 and J is TRBJ2-7; 9 bases align to TRBD1. This CDR3 has 13 residues. Unmatched junction bases numbered 6, after V lost 5 bases and J lost 7 bases. Per the germline V gene, CDR1 is PRHDT and CDR2 is FYEKMQ (reference sequence). In DNA form, the CDR3 reads TGTGCCAGCAGCGCCCGACAGGGGGGAGAGCAGTACTTC. It specifies CASSARQGGEQYF. Combining the CDR3 with reference TRBV13 and TRBJ2-7 gives the whole variable domain AAGVIQSPRHLIKEKRETATLKCYPIPRHDTVYWYQQGPGQDPQFLISFYEKMQSDKGSIPDRFSAQQFSDYHSELNMSSLELGDSALYFCASSARQGGEQYFGPGTRLTVT.